These 19 T cell receptor beta chains were sequenced from one sample in a study of shared clonotypes between healthy human individuals. TCRdb's table, derived via immunoSEQ multiplex PCR, lists solely in-frame clones and lacks some. Among approximately 1,500,000 clones listed, around 97% were seen once. Source material: naive CD4+ T cells sorted from blood. Documented subset: CD45RA+ positively selected. These receptors all stem from a young man in good health.

The genes are TRBV15 and TRBJ2-1; 9 bases line up with TRBD1. V was clipped by 4 bases and J by 6 bases; unmatched bases: 13. Per germline, CDR1 LNHNV and CDR2 YYDKDF (reference sequence). The CDR3 covers 17 residues. The CDR3 coding sequence is TGTGCCACCAGCACTTTTATCTCGACAGGGGGTGGCAATGAGCAGTTCTTC. Encoded protein: CATSTFISTGGGNEQFF.

The V call is TRBV4-1, the J call TRBJ2-7; D may match TRBD1 or TRBD2 (5 bases each). The V gene lost 0 bases and the J gene lost 0 bases, with 9 bases spanning the gap. The CDR3 is made up of 15 amino acids. Germline lookup yields CDR1 MGHRA and CDR2 YSYEKL. The DNA for the CDR3 is TGCGCCAGCAGCCAAGAGGGGACCCGCTCCTACGAGCAGTACTTC. It translates to CASSQEGTRSYEQYF.

The chain is built from TRBV14 and TRBJ2-1; D is perhaps TRBD1 (6 bases). The CDR3 is made up of 16 amino acids. Germline values: CDR1 SGHDN, CDR2 FVKESK. With 2 bases removed from V and 9 bases from J, the gap between germline ends came to 20 bases. The CDR3 protein is CASSQFIPPGHPEQFF. The CDR3 nucleotides are TGTGCCAGCAGCCAATTTATCCCCCCGGGACACCCTGAGCAGTTCTTC.

This sequence joins TRBV6-1 and TRBJ1-2, with 9 bases fitting TRBD1. V was clipped by 0 bases and J by 8 bases; unmatched bases: 7. CDR1 and CDR2 (germline): MNHNS, SASEGT. The CDR3 totals 15 residues. The CDR3 region is CASSEALGTGPGYTF. In DNA, the CDR3 is TGTGCCAGCAGTGAAGCGCTGGGGACAGGGCCCGGCTACACCTTC.

This clone came up once. The gene calls are TRBV7-2 and TRBJ2-3; TRBD2 aligns across 8 bases. CDR1 is SGHTA and CDR2 is FQGNSA in the germline V gene. The CDR3 extends over 14 amino acids. With 8 bases clipped from V and 1 base from J, the junction kept 5 bases outside the gene matches. CDR3 amino acids: CASALADGTDTQYF. CDR3 in DNA: TGTGCCAGCGCACTAGCGGATGGCACAGATACGCAGTATTTT.

This chain uses TRBV28 with TRBJ2-7; 12 nucleotides align to TRBD1. The V gene's germline CDR1 is MDHEN and CDR2 SYDVKM. V trimming: 4 bases; J trimming: 6 bases; junction bases outside the gene matches: 7. The CDR3 runs to 15 residues. The CDR3 spells CASSSMGQGASEQYF. DNA for the CDR3: TGTGCCAGCAGTTCCATGGGACAGGGGGCATCCGAGCAGTACTTC.

This clone was detected once. The J gene is TRBJ2-1, the V gene TRBV11-2; no firm D call. The CDR3 contains 14 residues. The germline CDR1 and CDR2 sequences are SGHAT and FQNNGV. Trimming stripped 1 base from V and 2 bases from J, with 6 bases between. This CDR3 reads CASSLAGTYNEQFF. The CDR3 DNA follows: TGTGCCAGCAGCTTAGCAGGTACCTACAATGAGCAGTTCTTC. Complete variable domain (other parts from reference TRBV11-2 and TRBJ2-1): EAGVAQSPRYKIIEKRQSVAFWCNPISGHATLYWYQQILGQGPKLLIQFQNNGVVDDSQLPKDRFSAERLKGVDSTLKIQPAKLEDSAVYLCASSLAGTYNEQFFGPGTRLTVL.

This chain connects TRBV27 to TRBJ2-5, with a tentative D call TRBD1 (6 bases). This CDR3 is 14 amino acids long. V lost 6 bases to trimming and J lost 0 bases, with 11 bases between them. CDR1 and CDR2 (germline): MNHEY, SMNVEV (reference sequence). CDR3 region: CASSGTLYQETQYF. The DNA of the CDR3 is TGTGCCAGCAGCGGGACACTGTACCAAGAGACCCAGTACTTC.

The V and J genes are TRBV28 and TRBJ2-6; D gene ambiguous. The CDR3 runs 15 residues. Trimming removed 2 bases at V and 6 bases at J, with 11 bases between. CDR1 and CDR2 from the germline V gene are MDHEN and SYDVKM. The CDR3 DNA follows: TGTGCCAGCAGTTTAGGCGGAGTTAAGGCCAACGTCCTGACTTTC. Its protein product is CASSLGGVKANVLTF.

This clone was seen once. The V call is TRBV6-1, the J call TRBJ2-3; 7 bases match TRBD2. This CDR3 has 16 amino acids. Trimming at V came to 4 bases and at J to 2 bases, leaving 9 bases not matched to a gene. The germline CDR1 and CDR2 sequences are MNHNS and SASEGT. The CDR3 protein is CASSALPGRLTDTQYF. The CDR3 DNA follows: TGTGCCAGCAGTGCCCTCCCCGGGAGGCTCACAGATACGCAGTATTTT.

The sample holds one count of this clone. This rearrangement joins TRBV6-5 to TRBJ2-1, with 9 nucleotides matching TRBD1. The CDR3 is 16 residues long. The germline gives CDR1 MNHEY, CDR2 SVGAGI. The junction had 4 bases not matched to a gene; V was cut back by 2 bases and J by 2 bases. In DNA, the CDR3 is TGTGCCAGCAGTTACCGGGACAGGGCCCCCTACAATGAGCAGTTCTTC. This encodes CASSYRDRAPYNEQFF.

The rearrangement links TRBV29-1 to TRBJ2-7; D is unclear. Germline V lookup: CDR1 SQVTM, CDR2 ANQGSEA. This CDR3 region has 12 residues. The germline V and J ends were trimmed by 4 bases and 2 bases, with 9 bases remaining between them. CDR3 amino acids: CSVGFGAYEQYF. In DNA, the CDR3 is TGCAGCGTTGGTTTTGGGGCCTACGAGCAGTACTTC.

The chain is built from TRBV4-1 and TRBJ2-1; 8 bases line up with TRBD2. Germline lookup yields CDR1 MGHRA and CDR2 YSYEKL. The CDR3 extends over 18 amino acids. V was clipped by 2 bases and J by 4 bases; unmatched bases: 13. Here the CDR3 DNA reads TGCGCCAGCAGCCAACCAGAGCGGGGGTCCCTCCATTACAATGAGCAGTTCTTC. Its protein product is CASSQPERGSLHYNEQFF.

V is TRBV19 and J is TRBJ2-3; D gene unclear. The germline V and J ends were trimmed by 6 bases and 6 bases, with 10 bases remaining between them. The CDR3 is made up of 12 amino acids. Germline loops: CDR1 LNHDA, CDR2 SQIVND (reference sequence). CDR3 sequence reads: CASRAQADTQYF. For the CDR3, the DNA is TGTGCCAGTAGGGCTCAGGCGGATACGCAGTATTTT.

The chain is built from TRBV4-1 and TRBJ1-4, with D perhaps matching TRBD1 (6 bases). CDR1 is MGHRA and CDR2 is YSYEKL in the germline V gene. The ends were cut back, 1 base at V and 8 bases at J, with 11 bases in the middle. CDR3 length: 14 amino acids. DNA for the CDR3: TGCGCCAGCAGCCAAGTGTACGACAGGGAAAAACTGTTTTTT. It encodes CASSQVYDREKLFF.

Only one count was recorded for this clone. In nucleotides, the CDR3 is TGCGCCAGCGGGCGGGAGTCCTCCTACGAGCAGTACTTC. Encoded protein: CASGRESSYEQYF. The V call is TRBV5-1, the J call TRBJ2-7; 7 bases are a match to TRBD2. Germline CDR1 SGHRS, CDR2 YFSETQ. The trim removed 7 bases at V and 0 bases at J, leaving 4 bases unmatched. The CDR3 totals 13 residues.

The chain combines TRBV6-1 with TRBJ2-4, with D unclear. The CDR3 runs 13 residues. V lost 4 bases to trimming and J lost 8 bases, with 12 bases between them. Germline values: CDR1 MNHNS, CDR2 SASEGT. Here the CDR3 DNA reads TGTGCCAGCAGTGGCCACGCCGGAGACATTCAGTACTTC. It encodes CASSGHAGDIQYF.

This chain connects TRBV18 to TRBJ1-3; 7 bases match TRBD1. The CDR3 is 16 residues long. J lost 0 bases, V lost 4 bases, and 6 bases had no gene match. Germline V gives CDR1 KGHSH, CDR2 LQKENI. CDR3 residues: CASSRTGDFSGNTIYF. CDR3 DNA sequence: TGTGCCAGCTCACGAACAGGGGACTTCTCTGGAAACACCATATATTTT.

The chain carries TRBV28 and TRBJ2-2, with D hard to call. This CDR3 is built from 12 residues. Trimming stripped 6 bases from V and 6 bases from J, with 8 bases between. Per germline, CDR1 MDHEN and CDR2 SYDVKM. CDR3 sequence: CASSDLPGELFF. The CDR3 nucleotides read TGTGCCAGCAGCGATCTCCCCGGGGAGCTGTTTTTT. Filled out from reference TRBV28 and TRBJ2-2, the complete variable domain reads DVKVTQSSRYLVKRTGEKVFLECVQDMDHENMFWYRQDPGLGLRLIYFSYDVKMKEKGDIPEGYSVSREKKERFSLILESASTNQTSMYLCASSDLPGELFFGEGSRLTVL.